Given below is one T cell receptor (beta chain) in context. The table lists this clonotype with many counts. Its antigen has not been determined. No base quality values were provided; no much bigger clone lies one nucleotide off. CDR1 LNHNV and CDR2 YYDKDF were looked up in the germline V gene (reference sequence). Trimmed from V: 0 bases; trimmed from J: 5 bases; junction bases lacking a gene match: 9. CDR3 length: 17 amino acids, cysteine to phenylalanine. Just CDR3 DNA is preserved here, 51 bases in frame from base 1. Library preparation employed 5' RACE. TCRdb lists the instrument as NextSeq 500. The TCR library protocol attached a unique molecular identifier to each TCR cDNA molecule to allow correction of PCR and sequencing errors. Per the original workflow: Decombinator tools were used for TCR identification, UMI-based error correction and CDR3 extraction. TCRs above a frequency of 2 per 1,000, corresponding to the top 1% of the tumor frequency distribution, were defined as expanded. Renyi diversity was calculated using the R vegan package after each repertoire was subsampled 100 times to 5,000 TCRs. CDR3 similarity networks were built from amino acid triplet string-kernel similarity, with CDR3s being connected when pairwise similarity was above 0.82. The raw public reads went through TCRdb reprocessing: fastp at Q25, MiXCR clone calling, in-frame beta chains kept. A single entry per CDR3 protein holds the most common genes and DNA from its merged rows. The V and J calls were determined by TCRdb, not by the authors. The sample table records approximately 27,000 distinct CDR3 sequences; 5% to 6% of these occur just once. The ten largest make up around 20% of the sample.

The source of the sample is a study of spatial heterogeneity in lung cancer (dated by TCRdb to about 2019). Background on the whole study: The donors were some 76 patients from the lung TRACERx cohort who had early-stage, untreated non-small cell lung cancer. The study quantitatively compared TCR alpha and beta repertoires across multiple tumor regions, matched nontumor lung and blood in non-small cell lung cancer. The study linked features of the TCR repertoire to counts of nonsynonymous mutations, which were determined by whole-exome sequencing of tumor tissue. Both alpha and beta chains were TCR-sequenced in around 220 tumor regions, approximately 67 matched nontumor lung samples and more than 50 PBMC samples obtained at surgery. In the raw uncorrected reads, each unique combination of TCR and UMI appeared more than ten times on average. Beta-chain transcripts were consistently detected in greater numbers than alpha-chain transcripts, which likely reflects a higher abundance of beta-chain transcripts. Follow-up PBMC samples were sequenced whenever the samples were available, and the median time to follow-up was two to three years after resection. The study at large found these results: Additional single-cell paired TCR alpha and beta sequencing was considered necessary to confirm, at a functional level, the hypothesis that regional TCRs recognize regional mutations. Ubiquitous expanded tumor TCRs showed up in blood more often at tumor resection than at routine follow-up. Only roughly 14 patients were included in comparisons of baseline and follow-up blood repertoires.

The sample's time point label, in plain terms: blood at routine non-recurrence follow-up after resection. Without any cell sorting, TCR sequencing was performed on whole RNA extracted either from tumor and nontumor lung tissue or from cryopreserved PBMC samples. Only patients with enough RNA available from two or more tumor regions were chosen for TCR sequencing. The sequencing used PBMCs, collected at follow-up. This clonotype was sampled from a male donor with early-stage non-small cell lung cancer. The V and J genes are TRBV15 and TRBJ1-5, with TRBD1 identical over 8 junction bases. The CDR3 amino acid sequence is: CATSRDPAGGDYQPQHF. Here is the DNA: TGTGCCACCAGCAGAGATCCGGCAGGGGGCGATTATCAGCCCCAGCATTTT.